Presented here are 19 T cell receptor beta chains from one specimen sequenced in a study of Ad26.COV2.S vaccination and SARS-CoV-2 variants. Treatment here: some 19 received Ad26.COV2.S at low or high dose, single or two shots; five or six received placebo; per-sample allocation not given. On day 63 after the first injection, vaccine and placebo recipients gave samples. TCRdb's copy holds only in-frame clones and misses some; the assay was immunoSEQ multiplex PCR. The table shows some 330,000 clones, with 85% to 90% occurring only once. The sequenced sample was peripheral blood, obtained in a trial of Ad26.COV2.S vaccine versus placebo. All receptors come from a person aged 18-65 years who received the Ad26.COV2.S COVID-19 vaccine or a placebo.

The rearrangement links TRBV4-3 to TRBJ2-7, with 9 bases that match TRBD2. The CDR3 runs 17 residues. The trim removed 4 bases at V and 4 bases at J, leaving 14 bases unmatched. CDR1 and CDR2 (germline): LGHNA, YSLEER. The CDR3 sequence is CASSLFGAAGGQYEQYF. The CDR3 coding sequence is TGCGCCAGCAGCCTCTTCGGCGCGGCGGGGGGGCAATACGAGCAGTACTTC.

V and J are TRBV6-5 and TRBJ1-2, with D tentatively TRBD1 (5 bases). The germline CDR1 and CDR2 sequences are MNHEY and SVGAGI. Trimming left V 1 base short and J 6 bases short, with 12 bases between. The CDR3 has 14 residues. The CDR3 nucleotides are TGTGCCAGCAGTTACTTGTCCCAGGGCCATGGCTACACCTTC. Translation: CASSYLSQGHGYTF.

The J gene is TRBJ2-5, the V gene TRBV5-1; D remains unclear. This CDR3 is 16 amino acids long. CDR1 and CDR2 (germline): SGHRS, YFSETQ. V lost 0 bases, J lost 0 bases, and 12 bases lay in between. The chain's CDR3 is CASSLVKQDHQETQYF. CDR3 nucleotide sequence: TGCGCCAGCAGCTTGGTTAAGCAAGACCACCAAGAGACCCAGTACTTC.

The chain links TRBV3-1 (or the pseudogene TRBV3-2) to TRBJ1-6, with TRBD1 matching 7 bases. Germline CDR1 and CDR2: LGHDT and YNNKEL (reference sequence). The V gene end was trimmed by 0 bases and the J gene end by 8 bases; junction bases not matched to a gene: 7. The length of the CDR3 is 16 residues. The CDR3 sequence is CASSQDIGTVYSPLHF. CDR3 coding DNA: TGTGCCAGCAGCCAAGATATCGGGACAGTATATTCACCCCTCCACTTT.

V gene TRBV19 combines with J gene TRBJ1-2; 9 bases line up with TRBD1. This CDR3 has 15 residues. The V gene's germline CDR1 is LNHDA and CDR2 SQIVND (reference sequence). V was clipped by 4 bases and J by 4 bases; unmatched bases: 7. The CDR3 loop is CASSTTGGPRYGYTF. In nucleotides, the CDR3 is TGTGCCAGTAGTACTACAGGGGGCCCTCGCTATGGCTACACCTTC. Complete variable domain (other parts from reference TRBV19 and TRBJ1-2): DGGITQSPKYLFRKEGQNVTLSCEQNLNHDAMYWYRQDPGQGLRLIYYSQIVNDFQKGDIAEGYSVSREKKESFPLTVTSAQKNPTAFYLCASSTTGGPRYGYTFGSGTRLTVV.

The chain combines TRBV15 with TRBJ1-1; D gene ambiguous. Trimming removed 1 base from V and 3 bases from J, with 6 bases in between. The CDR3 is 13 amino acids. In germline, CDR1 is LNHNV, CDR2 YYDKDF (reference sequence). CDR3 coding DNA: TGTGCCACCAGCAGAGTAACTGACACTGAAGCTTTCTTT. Its protein is CATSRVTDTEAFF.

The V gene is TRBV5-4, the J gene TRBJ1-2; the D is unclear. The CDR3 consists of 15 residues. Trimming stripped 7 bases from V and 8 bases from J, with 24 bases between. In germline, CDR1 is SGHNT, CDR2 YYREEE (reference sequence). The CDR3 reads CASRKPGGGISGYTF. CDR3 DNA sequence: TGTGCCAGCCGAAAGCCCGGCGGAGGGATATCCGGCTACACCTTC. Filled out from reference TRBV5-4 and TRBJ1-2, the complete variable domain reads ETGVTQSPTHLIKTRGQQVTLRCSSQSGHNTVSWYQQALGQGPQFIFQYYREEENGRGNFPPRFSGLQFPNYSSELNVNALELDDSALYLCASRKPGGGISGYTFGSGTRLTVV.

V gene TRBV7-6 combines with J gene TRBJ2-1, with TRBD2 identical over 14 bases. The CDR3 is 17 amino acids. Trimming at V came to 5 bases and at J to 3 bases, leaving 6 bases not matched to a gene. Germline V lookup: CDR1 SGHVS, CDR2 FNYEAQ. The CDR3 region is CASSPRLAGGFYNEQFF. The DNA for the CDR3 is TGTGCCAGCAGCCCCCGACTAGCGGGAGGGTTCTACAATGAGCAGTTCTTC.

The chain is built from TRBV6-5 and TRBJ2-1; TRBD2 matches 9 bases. This CDR3 spans 15 amino acids. Germline CDR1 MNHEY, CDR2 SVGAGI. The junction had 3 bases not matched to a gene; V was cut back by 2 bases and J by 4 bases. CDR3 nucleotide sequence: TGTGCCAGCAGTTACCTGACTAGCGGTTACAATGAGCAGTTCTTC. Translation gives CASSYLTSGYNEQFF.

The chain employs TRBV11-2 and TRBJ2-7, with D possibly matching TRBD1 (5 bases). Germline V gives CDR1 SGHAT, CDR2 FQNNGV. Trimming took 1 base from V and 0 from J, leaving 16 bases between them. The CDR3 loop spans 17 amino acids. In DNA, the CDR3 is TGTGCCAGCAGCTTAGGGAACCAGGGTCGGAGCTCCTACGAGCAGTACGTC. Protein: CASSLGNQGRSSYEQYV.

V is TRBV29-1 and J is TRBJ2-2; TRBD2 aligns across 7 bases. The CDR3 runs 14 residues. The V and J ends lost 2 bases and 5 bases, in that order; junction bases with no gene match: 5. In germline, CDR1 is SQVTM, CDR2 ANQGSEA. CDR3 region: CSVEWGGATGELFF. In DNA form, the CDR3 reads TGCAGCGTTGAATGGGGGGGAGCGACCGGGGAGCTGTTTTTT.

The chain joins TRBV7-2 to TRBJ2-1, with TRBD2 identical over 7 bases. Looked up from germline, CDR1 is SGHTA and CDR2 is FQGNSA. This CDR3 spans 15 amino acids. With 5 bases clipped from V and 2 bases from J, the junction kept 6 bases outside the gene matches. Written as DNA, the CDR3 is TGTGCCAGCAGCACCGTAGCGGGTACCTACAATGAGCAGTTCTTC. This sequence encodes CASSTVAGTYNEQFF.

With regard to this clone: One end of the junction does not line up with germline, which may come from a read error. The CDR3 sequence is CASSLAGGVGNEQFF. CDR3 in DNA: TGTGCCAGCAGCCTAGCGGGAGGAGTAGGCAATGAGCAGTTCTTC. The V call is TRBV7-2, the J call TRBJ2-1, with 11 bases matching TRBD2. There are 15 residues in the CDR3. Germline CDR1 is SGHTA and CDR2 is FQGNSA.

The chain has TRBV7-2 and TRBJ1-2, with D unresolved. The CDR3 is made up of 14 amino acids. Germline V gene lookup returns CDR1 SGHTA and CDR2 FQGNSA. The V end lost 1 base, the J end lost 0 bases, and 6 bases lay between the germline ends. Here the CDR3 DNA reads TGTGCCAGCAGCTTAGACCAGACTAACTATGGCTACACCTTC. Amino acids: CASSLDQTNYGYTF.

Written as DNA, the CDR3 is TGTGCCAGCAGCTTAGGGACGAGGGAAGCTTTCTTT. Encoded protein: CASSLGTREAFF. The chain uses TRBV7-9 and TRBJ1-1; D is uncertain. The germline gives CDR1 SEHNR, CDR2 FQNEAQ (reference sequence). The CDR3 consists of 12 residues. Trimming left V 1 base short and J 8 bases short, with 8 bases between.

The chain uses TRBV4-3 and TRBJ1-1; D is unclear. Trimming pared 0 bases from V and 1 base from J, leaving 15 bases between. CDR3 size: 17 residues. Germline V gene sequence: CDR1 LGHNA, CDR2 YSLEER. CDR3 nucleotides: TGCGCCAGCAGCCAAGATTTGGTCCCGCGGCAGAACACTGAAGCTTTCTTT. Translating it yields CASSQDLVPRQNTEAFF.

J is TRBJ2-2 and V is TRBV27, with unresolved D. Germline values: CDR1 MNHEY, CDR2 SMNVEV (reference sequence). The CDR3 contains 12 residues. V gave up 5 bases and J gave up 8 bases, with 9 bases separating them. The CDR3 here is CASSLPVGELFF. The CDR3 region has the DNA TGTGCCAGCAGTCTACCGGTGGGGGAGCTGTTTTTT.

CDR3 DNA: TGCGCCAGCAGCCAAGTCACAGGGCATGGCTACACCTTC. Its protein product is CASSQVTGHGYTF. The V call is TRBV4-3, the J call TRBJ1-2; a weak D match, TRBD1 (6 bases). Germline CDR1 is LGHNA and CDR2 is YSLEER. Trimming shortened V by 1 base and J by 6 bases, and 9 bases separated the two germline ends. The CDR3 loop spans 13 amino acids.

This clone was found once. V and J are TRBV27 and TRBJ2-5; the match to TRBD2 covers 15 bases. V gave up 6 bases and J gave up 8 bases; unmatched junction bases: 10. The CDR3 runs to 16 residues. CDR1 is MNHEY, CDR2 SMNVEV, per germline (reference sequence). The DNA for the CDR3 is TGTGCCAGCAGCGAGACCCTGGGACTAGCGGGAGGAACCCAGTACTTC. It specifies CASSETLGLAGGTQYF.